The rows below give T cell receptor beta chains drawn from one sample of a study of T cells expressing NK-cell markers. TCRdb re-called the 5' RACE reads; every CDR3 protein appears as one record, without DNA. Recorded for this sample: about 460,000 distinct CDR3 sequences. The source material was blood T cells: a sorted CD56 or NKG2C T cell subset, CD4+ or CD8+ T cells, or bulk PBMC T cells (not recorded which). Receptors originate from a woman between 45 and 60 years old in good health. The CDR3 runs from the conserved cysteine through the conserved F or W. The order of the fields is V gene, J gene, CDR3 protein.

>TRBV5-1|TRBJ2-1
CASSLDSGRASREQFF
>TRBV18|TRBJ1-1
CASSPAGRSMNTEAFF
>TRBV12-5|TRBJ2-1
CASGLTTKTSDHASYNEQFF
>TRBV6-6|TRBJ2-1
CASRTGRGEQFF
>TRBV7-7|TRBJ2-1
CASSLGVVNEQFF
>TRBV10-1|TRBJ2-3
CASTSRSGKAADTQYF
>TRBV7-9|TRBJ1-1
CASTRLRSQNTEAFF
>TRBV5-1|TRBJ2-3
CASSGGLAVLTDTQYF
>TRBV5-1|TRBJ1-2
CASSLQGYGYTF
>TRBV10-1|TRBJ1-2
CASSEGVNLLTF
>TRBV9|TRBJ2-1
CASSPSPGGMVEQFF
>TRBV10-2|TRBJ2-3
CASPGREDGDTQYF
>TRBV5-6|TRBJ2-1
CASSLGLAGGEFF
>TRBV5-1|TRBJ2-2
CASSLVANTGELFF
>TRBV12-5|TRBJ2-1
CASGRTSSYNEQFF
>TRBV4-1|TRBJ1-3
CASSQPTSSGNTIYF
>TRBV16|TRBJ2-7
CASSFSHEQYF
>TRBV2|TRBJ2-5
CASTSRTAYQETQYF
>TRBV4-1|TRBJ1-1
CASSQEANTEAFF
>TRBV3-1|TRBJ1-1
CASSRREGNTEAFF
>TRBV2|TRBJ1-4
CASSATVSEKLFF
>TRBV20-1|TRBJ1-1
CSAKPSLNTEAFF
>TRBV11-2|TRBJ1-3
CASSFEVSGNTIYF
>TRBV4-1|TRBJ2-1
CASSQVGTSGRGNEQFF
>TRBV27|TRBJ2-1
CASSFFSDRADEQFF
>TRBV25-1|TRBJ1-2
CASSWGSARGYTF
>TRBV24-1|TRBJ2-6
CATSDGRRSSGANVLTF
>TRBV5-1|TRBJ1-1
CASSLVPEVGEAFF
>TRBV25-1|TRBJ2-7
CASSPRTRPYEQYF
>TRBV27|TRBJ1-1
CASNYQGNTEAFF
>TRBV2|TRBJ1-2
CASSASRGMVGGYTF
>TRBV30|TRBJ1-5
CAWIQGNQPQHF
>TRBV10-1|TRBJ2-2
CATQERFGGELFF
>TRBV20-1|TRBJ2-1
CSARTGTSGRNEQFF
>TRBV7-9|TRBJ2-1
CASSSSGQNNEQFF
>TRBV12-3/TRBV12-4|TRBJ1-4
CASSTMQWNEKLFF
>TRBV6-5|TRBJ1-2
CASSRTAEDGYTF
>TRBV28|TRBJ2-3
CASSSSLGPGRDTQYF
>TRBV12-3/TRBV12-4|TRBJ2-5
CASSLILAGGTETQYF